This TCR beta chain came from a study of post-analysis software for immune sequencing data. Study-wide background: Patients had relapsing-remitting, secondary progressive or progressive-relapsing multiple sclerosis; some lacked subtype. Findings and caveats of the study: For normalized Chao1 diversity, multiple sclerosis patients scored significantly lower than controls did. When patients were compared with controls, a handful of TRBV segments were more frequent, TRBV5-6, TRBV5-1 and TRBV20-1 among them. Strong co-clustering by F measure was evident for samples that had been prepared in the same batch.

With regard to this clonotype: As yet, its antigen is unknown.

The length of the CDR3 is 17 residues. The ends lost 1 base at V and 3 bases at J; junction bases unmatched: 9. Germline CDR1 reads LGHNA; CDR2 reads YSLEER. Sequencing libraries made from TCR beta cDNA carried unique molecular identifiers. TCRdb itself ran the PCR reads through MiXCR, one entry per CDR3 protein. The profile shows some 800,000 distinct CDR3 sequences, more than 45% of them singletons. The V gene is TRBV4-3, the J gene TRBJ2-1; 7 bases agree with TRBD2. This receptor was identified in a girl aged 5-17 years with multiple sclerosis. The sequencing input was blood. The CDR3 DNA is TGCGCCAGCAGCCAAGGGACCCTAGCGGATCTCTACAATGAGCAGTTCTTC. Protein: CASSQGTLADLYNEQFF.